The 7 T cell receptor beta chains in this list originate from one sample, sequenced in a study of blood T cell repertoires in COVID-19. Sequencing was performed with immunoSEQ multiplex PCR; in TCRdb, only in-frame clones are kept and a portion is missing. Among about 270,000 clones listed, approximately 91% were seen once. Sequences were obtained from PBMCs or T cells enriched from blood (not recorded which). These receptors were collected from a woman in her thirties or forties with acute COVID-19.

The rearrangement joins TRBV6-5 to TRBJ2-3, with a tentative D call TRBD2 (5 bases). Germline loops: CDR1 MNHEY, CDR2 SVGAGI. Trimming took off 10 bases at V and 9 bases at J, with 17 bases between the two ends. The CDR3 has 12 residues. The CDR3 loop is CATGLAVATQYF. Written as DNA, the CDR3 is TGTGCCACGGGCCTAGCCGTCGCGACGCAGTATTTT.

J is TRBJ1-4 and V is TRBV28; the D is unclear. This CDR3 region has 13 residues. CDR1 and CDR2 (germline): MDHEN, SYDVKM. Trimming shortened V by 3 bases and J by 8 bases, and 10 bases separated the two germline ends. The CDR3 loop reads CASSFGWSEKLFF. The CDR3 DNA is TGTGCCAGCAGTTTTGGGTGGAGCGAAAAACTGTTTTTT.

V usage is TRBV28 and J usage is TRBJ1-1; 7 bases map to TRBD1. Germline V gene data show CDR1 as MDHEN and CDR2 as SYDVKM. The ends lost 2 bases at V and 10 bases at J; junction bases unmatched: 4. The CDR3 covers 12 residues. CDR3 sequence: CASSLGQVGAFF. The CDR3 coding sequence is TGTGCCAGCAGTTTAGGACAGGTGGGAGCTTTCTTT.

CDR3 residues: CASLTGGTEAFF. The CDR3, as DNA: TGTGCCAGCCTAACAGGGGGCACTGAAGCTTTCTTT. V and J are TRBV28 and TRBJ1-1; TRBD1 agrees at 8 bases. Unmatched junction bases numbered 3, after V lost 8 bases and J lost 4 bases. This CDR3 has 12 amino acids. The germline V gene has CDR1 MDHEN and CDR2 SYDVKM.

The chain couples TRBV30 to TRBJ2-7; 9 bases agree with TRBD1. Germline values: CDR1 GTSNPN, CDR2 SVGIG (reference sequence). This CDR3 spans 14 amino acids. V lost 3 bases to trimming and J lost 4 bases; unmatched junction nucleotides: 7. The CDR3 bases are TGTGCCTGGAGAACACAGGGGGCGCGATACGAGCAGTACTTC. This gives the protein CAWRTQGARYEQYF.

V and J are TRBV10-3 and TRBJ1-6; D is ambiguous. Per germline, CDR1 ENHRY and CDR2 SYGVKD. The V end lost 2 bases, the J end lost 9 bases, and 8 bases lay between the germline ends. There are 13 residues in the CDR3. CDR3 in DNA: TGTGCCATCAGTGAGGAGTCCGGTTCACCCCTCCACTTT. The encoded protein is CAISEESGSPLHF.

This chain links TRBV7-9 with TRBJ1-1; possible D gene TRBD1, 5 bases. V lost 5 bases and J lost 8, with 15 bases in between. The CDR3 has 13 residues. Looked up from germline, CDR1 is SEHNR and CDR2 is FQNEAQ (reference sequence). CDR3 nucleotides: TGTGCCAGCAGCCCCCTAGGGGCTGAGGAAGCTTTCTTT. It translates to CASSPLGAEEAFF.